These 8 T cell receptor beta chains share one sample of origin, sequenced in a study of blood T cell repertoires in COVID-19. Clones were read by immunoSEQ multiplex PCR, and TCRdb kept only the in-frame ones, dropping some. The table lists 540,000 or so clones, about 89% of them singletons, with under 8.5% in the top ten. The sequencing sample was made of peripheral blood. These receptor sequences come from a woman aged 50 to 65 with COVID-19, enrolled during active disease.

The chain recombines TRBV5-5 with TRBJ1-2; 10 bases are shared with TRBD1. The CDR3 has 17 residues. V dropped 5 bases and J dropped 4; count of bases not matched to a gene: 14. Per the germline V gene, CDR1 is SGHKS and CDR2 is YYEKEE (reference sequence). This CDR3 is CASSSGTGESYGYGYTF. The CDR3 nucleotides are TGTGCCAGCAGTTCCGGGACAGGGGAATCTTATGGCTATGGCTACACCTTC.

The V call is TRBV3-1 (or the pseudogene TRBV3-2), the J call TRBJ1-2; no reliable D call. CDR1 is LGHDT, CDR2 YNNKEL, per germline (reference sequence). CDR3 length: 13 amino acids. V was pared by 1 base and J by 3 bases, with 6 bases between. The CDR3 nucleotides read TGTGCCAGCAGCCAAGGAGGCTACTATGGCTACACCTTC. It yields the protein CASSQGGYYGYTF.

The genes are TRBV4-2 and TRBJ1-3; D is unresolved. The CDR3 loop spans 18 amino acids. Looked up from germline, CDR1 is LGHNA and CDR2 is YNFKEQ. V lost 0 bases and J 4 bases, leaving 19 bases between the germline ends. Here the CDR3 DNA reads TGTGCCAGCAGCCAAGACGGGTCGACGCCGCCCGCGGGAAACACCATATATTTT. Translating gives CASSQDGSTPPAGNTIYF.

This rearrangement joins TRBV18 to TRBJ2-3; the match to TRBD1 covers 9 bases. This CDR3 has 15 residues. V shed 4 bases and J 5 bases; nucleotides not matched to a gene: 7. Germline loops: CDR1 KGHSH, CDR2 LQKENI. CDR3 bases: TGTGCCAGCTCACATGGGACAGGGTTACAAGATACGCAGTATTTT. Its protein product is CASSHGTGLQDTQYF.

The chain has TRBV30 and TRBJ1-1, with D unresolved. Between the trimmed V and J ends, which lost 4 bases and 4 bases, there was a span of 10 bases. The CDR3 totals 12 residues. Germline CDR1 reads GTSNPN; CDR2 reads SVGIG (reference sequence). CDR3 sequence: CAWTLSTTEAFF. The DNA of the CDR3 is TGTGCCTGGACCCTAAGCACCACTGAAGCTTTCTTT. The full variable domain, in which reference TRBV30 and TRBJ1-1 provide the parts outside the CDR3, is SQTIHQWPATLVQPVGSPLSLECTVEGTSNPNLYWYRQAAGRGLQLLFYSVGIGQISSEVPQNLSASRPQDRQFILSSKKLLLSDSGFYLCAWTLSTTEAFFGQGTRLTVV.

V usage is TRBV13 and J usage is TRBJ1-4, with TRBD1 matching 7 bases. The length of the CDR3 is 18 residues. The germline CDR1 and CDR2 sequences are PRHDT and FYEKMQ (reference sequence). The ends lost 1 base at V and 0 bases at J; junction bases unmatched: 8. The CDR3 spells CASSLAEDRLATNEKLFF. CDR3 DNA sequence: TGTGCCAGCAGCTTAGCCGAGGACAGGTTGGCAACTAATGAAAAACTGTTTTTT.

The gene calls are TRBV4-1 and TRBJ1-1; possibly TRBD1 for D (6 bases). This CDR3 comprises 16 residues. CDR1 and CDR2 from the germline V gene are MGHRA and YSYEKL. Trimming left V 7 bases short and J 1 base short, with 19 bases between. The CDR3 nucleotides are TGCGCCAGCACCTATAATTCTGCGGGGGCGAACACTGAAGCTTTCTTT. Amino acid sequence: CASTYNSAGANTEAFF.

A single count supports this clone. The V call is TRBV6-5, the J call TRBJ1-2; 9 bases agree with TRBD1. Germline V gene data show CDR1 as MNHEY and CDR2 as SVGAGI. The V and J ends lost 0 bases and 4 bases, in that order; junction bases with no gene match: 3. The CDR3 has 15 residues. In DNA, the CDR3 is TGTGCCAGCAGTTACTCGGGACAGGGAGGCTATGGCTACACCTTC. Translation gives CASSYSGQGGYGYTF.